The T cell receptor beta chain described here comes from a study of a mutant IDH1 vaccine in newly diagnosed glioma. The time point: week 47, end of study. What each vaccine dose contained was 300 ug of mutant IDH1 20-mer peptide, accompanied by topical imiquimod. Details on this clone: The antigen is undetermined.

This CDR3 comprises 14 residues. From germline, CDR1 is MNHNS and CDR2 SASEGT. Trimming left V 6 bases short and J 1 base short, with 12 bases between. The protocol was immunoSEQ multiplex PCR, while the TCRdb copy is restricted to in-frame clones and leaves out a portion. In the table there are approximately 34,000 clones, roughly 87% of which are singletons. Specimen: PBMCs, collected from a glioma patient whose treatment included an IDH1 peptide vaccine. J is TRBJ1-2 and V is TRBV6-1; weak D call: TRBD1 (5 bases). The source is a man aged 40-50 years with glioma. The CDR3 is CASRPGLINYGYTF. The CDR3 nucleotides are TGTGCCAGCAGGCCGGGACTGATTAACTATGGCTACACCTTC.